The clone carrying this TCR beta chain has only a few counts. No antigen is known for it. The record originates from a study of shared clonotypes between healthy human individuals. Germline assignment: CDR1 SEHNR and CDR2 FQNEAQ (reference sequence). This CDR3 region has 14 residues. V dropped 1 base and J dropped 0 bases, with 7 bases sitting between them. Whole-study results and caveats: Depth of sequencing was expected to influence donor clonotype sharing.

In replicate PCRs of sorted subsets, about 190 ng DNA, approximately 28,000 T cell genomes, was used. The assay was immunoSEQ multiplex PCR, and TCRdb's table has in-frame clones only and misses some. Here the sample spans roughly 1,100,000 clones, about 74% being singletons. The CD4+ fraction was divided into a CD45RA+ naive subset and a CD45RA-negative memory subset. The sequencing input was memory CD4+ T cells sorted from blood. Subset meaning: CD45RA-negative fraction. The clonotype comes from a man aged 18 to 29 in good health. The chain has TRBV7-9 and TRBJ2-7; D gene unclear. Written as DNA, the CDR3 is TGTGCCAGCAGCTTAGAGGGCGGCTCCTACGAGCAGTACTTC. Protein product: CASSLEGGSYEQYF.